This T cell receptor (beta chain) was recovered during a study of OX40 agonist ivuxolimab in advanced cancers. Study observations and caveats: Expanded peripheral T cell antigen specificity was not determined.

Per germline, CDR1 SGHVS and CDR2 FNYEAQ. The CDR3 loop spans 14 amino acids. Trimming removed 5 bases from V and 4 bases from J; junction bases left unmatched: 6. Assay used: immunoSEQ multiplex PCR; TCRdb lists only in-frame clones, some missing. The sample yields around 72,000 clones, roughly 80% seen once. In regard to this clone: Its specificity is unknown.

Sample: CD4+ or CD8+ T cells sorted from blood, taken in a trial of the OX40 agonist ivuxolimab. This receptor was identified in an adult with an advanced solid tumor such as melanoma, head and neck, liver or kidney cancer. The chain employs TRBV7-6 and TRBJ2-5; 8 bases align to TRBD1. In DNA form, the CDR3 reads TGTGCCAGCAGCCGCGCAGGGGGCTCAGAGACCCAGTACTTC. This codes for CASSRAGGSETQYF.